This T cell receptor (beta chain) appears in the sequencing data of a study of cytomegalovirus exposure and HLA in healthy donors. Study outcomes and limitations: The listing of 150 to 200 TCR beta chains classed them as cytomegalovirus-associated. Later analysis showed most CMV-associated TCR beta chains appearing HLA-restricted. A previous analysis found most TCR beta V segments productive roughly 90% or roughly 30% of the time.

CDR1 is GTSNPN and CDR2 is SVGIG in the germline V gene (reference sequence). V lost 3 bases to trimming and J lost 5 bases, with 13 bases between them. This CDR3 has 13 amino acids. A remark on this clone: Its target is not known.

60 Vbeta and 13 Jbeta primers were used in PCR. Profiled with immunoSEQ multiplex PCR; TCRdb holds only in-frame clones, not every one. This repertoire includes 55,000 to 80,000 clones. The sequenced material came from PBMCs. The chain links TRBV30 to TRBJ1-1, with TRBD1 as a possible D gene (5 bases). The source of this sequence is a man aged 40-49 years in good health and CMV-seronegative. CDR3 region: CAWRWGTRTEAFF. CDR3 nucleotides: TGTGCCTGGAGATGGGGCACCAGGACTGAAGCTTTCTTT.